This T cell receptor beta chain stems from a study of high-grade serous ovarian cancer treatment subgroups. For the study at large: On average, just over 14,000 reads and 6,500 to 8,000 unique TCR beta rearrangements were obtained per sample. Study-wide points: Repertoire similarity ranged about 0.095 to 0.8 between tumors of one patient.

The length of the CDR3 is 13 residues. The germline V and J ends were trimmed by 4 bases and 2 bases, with 9 bases remaining between them. CDR1 SGHDT and CDR2 YYEEEE come from the germline V gene. About this clone: Its matching antigen is unknown.

Tumor samples were obtained before definitive surgery or chemotherapy. TCRdb's table, derived via immunoSEQ multiplex PCR, lists solely in-frame clones and lacks some. This repertoire shows 7,500 to 9,500 clones, approximately 84% found once; its top ten account for 11%. The rearrangement links TRBV5-6 to TRBJ1-2; D perhaps matches TRBD1 (6 bases). The source of this sequence is a human donor with high-grade serous ovarian cancer. Specimen: tumor tissue. This chain's CDR3 is CASSRGQNYGYTF. CDR3 nucleotide sequence: TGTGCCAGCAGCCGCGGACAGAACTATGGCTACACCTTC.